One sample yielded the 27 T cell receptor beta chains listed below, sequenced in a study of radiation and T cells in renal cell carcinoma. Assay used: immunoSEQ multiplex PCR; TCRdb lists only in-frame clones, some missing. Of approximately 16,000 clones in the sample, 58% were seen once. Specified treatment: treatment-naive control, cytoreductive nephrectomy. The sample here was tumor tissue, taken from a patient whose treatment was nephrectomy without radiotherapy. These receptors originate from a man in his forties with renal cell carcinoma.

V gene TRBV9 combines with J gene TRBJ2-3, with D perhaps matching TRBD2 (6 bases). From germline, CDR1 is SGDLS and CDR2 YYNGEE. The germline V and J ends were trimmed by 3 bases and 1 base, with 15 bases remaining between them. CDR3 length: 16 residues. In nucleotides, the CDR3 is TGTGCCAGCAGCGCTCAGGGACTTTCGGGCACAGATACGCAGTATTTT. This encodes CASSAQGLSGTDTQYF.

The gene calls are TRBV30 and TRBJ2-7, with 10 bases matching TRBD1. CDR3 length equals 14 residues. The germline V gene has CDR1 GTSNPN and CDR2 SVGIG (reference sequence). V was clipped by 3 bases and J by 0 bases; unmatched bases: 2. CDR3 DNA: TGTGCCTGGAGGGGACAGGGGAGCTCCTACGAGCAGTACTTC. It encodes CAWRGQGSSYEQYF.

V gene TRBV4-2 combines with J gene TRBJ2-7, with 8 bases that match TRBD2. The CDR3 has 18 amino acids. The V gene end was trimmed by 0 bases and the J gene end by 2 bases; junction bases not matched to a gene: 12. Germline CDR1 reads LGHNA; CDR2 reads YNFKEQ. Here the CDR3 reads CASSQDLSGGSITYEQYF. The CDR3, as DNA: TGTGCCAGCAGCCAAGATCTCAGCGGGGGCAGCATAACCTACGAGCAGTACTTC.

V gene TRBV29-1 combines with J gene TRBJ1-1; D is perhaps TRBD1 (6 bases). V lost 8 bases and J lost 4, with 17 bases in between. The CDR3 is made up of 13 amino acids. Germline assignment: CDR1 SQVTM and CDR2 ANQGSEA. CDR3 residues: CSSLLGGFTEAFF. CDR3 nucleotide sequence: TGCAGCTCGTTGTTGGGGGGCTTCACTGAAGCTTTCTTT.

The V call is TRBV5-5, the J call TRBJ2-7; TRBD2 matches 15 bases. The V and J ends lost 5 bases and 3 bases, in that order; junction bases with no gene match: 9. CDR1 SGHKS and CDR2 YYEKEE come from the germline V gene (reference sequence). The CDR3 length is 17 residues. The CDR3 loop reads CASRPGLAGGFLYEQYF. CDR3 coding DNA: TGTGCCAGCAGGCCGGGACTAGCGGGGGGTTTTCTCTACGAGCAGTACTTC. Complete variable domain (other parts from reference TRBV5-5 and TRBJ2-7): DAGVTQSPTHLIKTRGQQVTLRCSPISGHKSVSWYQQVLGQGPQFIFQYYEKEERGRGNFPDRFSARQFPNYSSELNVNALLLGDSALYLCASRPGLAGGFLYEQYFGPGTRLTVT.

CDR3 in DNA: TGTGCCAGCAGCTTAGGGATCAATCAGCCCCAGCATTTT. It yields the protein CASSLGINQPQHF. J is TRBJ1-5 and V is TRBV7-9, with D hard to call. Looked up from germline, CDR1 is SEHNR and CDR2 is FQNEAQ (reference sequence). With 1 base removed from V and 3 bases from J, the gap between germline ends came to 4 bases. The CDR3 spans 13 residues.

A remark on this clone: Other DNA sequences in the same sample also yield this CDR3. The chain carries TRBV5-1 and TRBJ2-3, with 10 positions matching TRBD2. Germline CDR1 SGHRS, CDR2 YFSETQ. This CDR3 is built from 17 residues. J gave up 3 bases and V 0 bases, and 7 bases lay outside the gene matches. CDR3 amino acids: CASSLAASGGGTDTQYF. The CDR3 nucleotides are TGCGCCAGCAGCTTGGCCGCTAGCGGGGGTGGAACAGATACGCAGTATTTT.

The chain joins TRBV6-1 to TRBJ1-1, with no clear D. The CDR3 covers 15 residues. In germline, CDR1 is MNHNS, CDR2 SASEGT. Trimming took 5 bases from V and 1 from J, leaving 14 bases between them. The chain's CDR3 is CASSLSPYENTEAFF. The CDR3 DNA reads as TGTGCCAGCAGTCTAAGCCCCTACGAGAACACTGAAGCTTTCTTT.

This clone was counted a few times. DNA of the CDR3: TGCGCCAGCAGCTTGGACAAGAACTATGGCTACACCTTC. Its protein is CASSLDKNYGYTF. The chain joins TRBV5-1 to TRBJ1-2; D is unclear. The ends were cut back, 0 bases at V and 2 bases at J, with 5 bases in the middle. The CDR3 is made up of 13 amino acids. From germline, CDR1 is SGHRS and CDR2 YFSETQ.

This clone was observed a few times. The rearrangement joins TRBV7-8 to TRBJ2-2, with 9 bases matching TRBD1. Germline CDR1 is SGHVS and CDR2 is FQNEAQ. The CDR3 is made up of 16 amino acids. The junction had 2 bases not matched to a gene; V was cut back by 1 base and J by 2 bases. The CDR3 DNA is TGTGCCAGCAGCTTAGGCACAGGGGGCAACACCGGGGAGCTGTTTTTT. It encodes CASSLGTGGNTGELFF.

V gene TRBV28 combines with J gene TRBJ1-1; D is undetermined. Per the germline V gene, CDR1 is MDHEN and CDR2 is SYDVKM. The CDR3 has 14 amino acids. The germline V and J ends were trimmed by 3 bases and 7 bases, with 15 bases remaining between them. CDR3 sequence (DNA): TGTGCCAGCAGTTTTTCCGAGATGGGAGGTGAAGCTTTCTTT. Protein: CASSFSEMGGEAFF.

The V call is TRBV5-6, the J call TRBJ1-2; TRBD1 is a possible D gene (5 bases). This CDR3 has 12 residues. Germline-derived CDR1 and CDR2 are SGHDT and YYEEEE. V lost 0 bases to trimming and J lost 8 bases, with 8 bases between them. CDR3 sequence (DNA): TGTGCCAGCAGCTTGGGCCAGGGAGGCTACACCTTC. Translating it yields CASSLGQGGYTF.

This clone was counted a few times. CDR3 nucleotide sequence: TGCGCCAGCAGCCGCTCGCAACCGGGACGGTTGACCTACGAGCAGTACTTC. Translation: CASSRSQPGRLTYEQYF. V usage is TRBV4-1 and J usage is TRBJ2-7, with D perhaps TRBD1 or TRBD2 (5 bases each). The V end was cut by 4 bases, the J end by 2 bases, with 21 bases between. The CDR3 is 17 residues long. The V gene's germline CDR1 is MGHRA and CDR2 YSYEKL.

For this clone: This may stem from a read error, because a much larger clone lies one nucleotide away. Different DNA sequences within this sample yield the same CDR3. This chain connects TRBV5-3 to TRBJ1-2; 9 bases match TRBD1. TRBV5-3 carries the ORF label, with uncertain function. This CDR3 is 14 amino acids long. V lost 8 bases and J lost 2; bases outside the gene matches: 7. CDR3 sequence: CASSLGQGNYGYTF. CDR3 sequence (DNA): TGTGCCAGCAGCCTCGGACAGGGGAACTATGGCTACACCTTC.

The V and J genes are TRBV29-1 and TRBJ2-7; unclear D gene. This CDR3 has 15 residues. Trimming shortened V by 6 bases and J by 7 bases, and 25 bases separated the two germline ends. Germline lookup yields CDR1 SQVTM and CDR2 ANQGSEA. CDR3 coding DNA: TGCAGCGTGGAGTTAGAGAGAAGCCGATTGATAGAGCAGTACTTC. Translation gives CSVELERSRLIEQYF.

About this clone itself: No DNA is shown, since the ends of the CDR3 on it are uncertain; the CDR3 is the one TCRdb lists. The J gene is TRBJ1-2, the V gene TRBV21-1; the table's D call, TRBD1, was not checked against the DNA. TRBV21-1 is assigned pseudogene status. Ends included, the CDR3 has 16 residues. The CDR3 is CASSNFGQGIIYGYTF.

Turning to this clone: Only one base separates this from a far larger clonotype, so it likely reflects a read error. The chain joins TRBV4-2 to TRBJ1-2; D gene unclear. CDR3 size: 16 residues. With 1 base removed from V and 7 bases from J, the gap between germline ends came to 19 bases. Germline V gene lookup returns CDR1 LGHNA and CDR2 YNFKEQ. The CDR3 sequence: CASSQAHIPGEGGYTF. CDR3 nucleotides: TGTGCCAGCAGCCAAGCCCATATTCCGGGAGAAGGTGGCTACACCTTC.

The CDR3 protein is CASSIEFQGNYEQYF. CDR3 bases: TGTGCCAGTAGTATAGAATTCCAGGGAAACTACGAGCAGTACTTC. The chain employs TRBV19 and TRBJ2-7, with D perhaps TRBD1 (5 bases). The CDR3 spans 15 residues. V lost 0 bases to trimming and J lost 3 bases, with 12 bases between them. Looked up from germline, CDR1 is LNHDA and CDR2 is SQIVND (reference sequence).

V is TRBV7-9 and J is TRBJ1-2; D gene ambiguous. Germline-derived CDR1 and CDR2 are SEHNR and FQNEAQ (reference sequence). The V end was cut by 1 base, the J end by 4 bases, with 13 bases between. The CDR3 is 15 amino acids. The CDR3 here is CASSLGPGLVYGYTF. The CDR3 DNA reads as TGTGCCAGCAGCTTAGGGCCGGGTTTAGTCTATGGCTACACCTTC.

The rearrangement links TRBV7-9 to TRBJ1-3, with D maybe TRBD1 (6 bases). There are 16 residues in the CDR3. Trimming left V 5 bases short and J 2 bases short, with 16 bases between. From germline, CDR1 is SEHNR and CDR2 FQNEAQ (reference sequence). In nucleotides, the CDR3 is TGTGCCAGCAGCCGTAATACAGGGTTCCCTGGAAACACCATATATTTT. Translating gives CASSRNTGFPGNTIYF.

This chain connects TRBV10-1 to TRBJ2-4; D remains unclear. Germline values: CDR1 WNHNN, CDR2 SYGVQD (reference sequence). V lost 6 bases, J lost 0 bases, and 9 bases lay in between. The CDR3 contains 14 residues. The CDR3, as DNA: TGCGCCAGCAGAGACGGGCTAGCCAAAAACATTCAGTACTTC. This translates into CASRDGLAKNIQYF.

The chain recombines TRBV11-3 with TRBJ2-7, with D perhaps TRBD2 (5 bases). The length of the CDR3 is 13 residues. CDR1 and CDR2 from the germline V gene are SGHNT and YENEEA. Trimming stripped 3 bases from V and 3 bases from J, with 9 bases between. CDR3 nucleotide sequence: TGTGCCAGCAGCTTCTCACGGGGCTACGAGCAGTACTTC. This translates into CASSFSRGYEQYF.

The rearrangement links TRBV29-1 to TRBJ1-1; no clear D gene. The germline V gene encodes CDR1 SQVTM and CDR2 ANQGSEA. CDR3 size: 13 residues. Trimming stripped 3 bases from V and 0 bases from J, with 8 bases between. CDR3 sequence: CSVEGGMNTEAFF. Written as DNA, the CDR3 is TGCAGCGTTGAGGGCGGGATGAACACTGAAGCTTTCTTT.

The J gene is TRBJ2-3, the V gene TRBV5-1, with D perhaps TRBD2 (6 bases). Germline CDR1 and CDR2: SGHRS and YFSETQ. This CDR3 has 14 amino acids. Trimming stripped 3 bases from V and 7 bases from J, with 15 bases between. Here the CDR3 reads CASSSMTGLNTQYF. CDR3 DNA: TGCGCCAGCAGCTCCATGACGGGACTTAATACGCAGTATTTT.

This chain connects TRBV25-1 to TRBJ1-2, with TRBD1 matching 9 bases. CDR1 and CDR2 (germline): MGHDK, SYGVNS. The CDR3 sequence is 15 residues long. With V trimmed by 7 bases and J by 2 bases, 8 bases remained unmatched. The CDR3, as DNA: TGTGCCAGCAAGGAGGAGGGACAGGGAAACTATGGCTACACCTTC. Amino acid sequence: CASKEEGQGNYGYTF.

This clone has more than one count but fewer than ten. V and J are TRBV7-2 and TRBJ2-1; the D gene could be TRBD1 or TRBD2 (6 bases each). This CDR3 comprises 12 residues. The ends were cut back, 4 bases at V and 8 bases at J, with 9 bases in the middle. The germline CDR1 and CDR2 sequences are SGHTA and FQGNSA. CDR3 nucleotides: TGTGCCAGCAGCTCCGGGGGCCATGAGCAGTTCTTC. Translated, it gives CASSSGGHEQFF.

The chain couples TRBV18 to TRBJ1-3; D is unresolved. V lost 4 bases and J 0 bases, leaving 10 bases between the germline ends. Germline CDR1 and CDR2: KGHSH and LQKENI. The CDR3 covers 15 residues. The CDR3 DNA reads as TGTGCCAGCTCACGGGCAGGTAACTCTGGAAACACCATATATTTT. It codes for CASSRAGNSGNTIYF.